The 16 T cell receptor beta chains below all came from one sample that was sequenced in a study of cytomegalovirus exposure and HLA in healthy donors. PCR primers comprised 60 Vbeta and 13 Jbeta primers. The protocol was immunoSEQ multiplex PCR, while the TCRdb copy is restricted to in-frame clones and leaves out a portion. The sample shows some 120,000 clones, less than 85% of them seen only once. Specimen: PBMCs. Source of these receptors: a man aged 25 to 40 in good health and CMV-seropositive.

This rearrangement joins TRBV29-1 to TRBJ1-1; a weak D match, TRBD1 (6 bases). The CDR3 sequence is 12 residues long. V was pared by 6 bases and J by 2 bases, with 10 bases between. Germline V gene lookup returns CDR1 SQVTM and CDR2 ANQGSEA. The CDR3 is CSVLTGNTEAFF. The CDR3 DNA sequence: TGCAGCGTCTTGACAGGAAACACTGAAGCTTTCTTT.

The J gene is TRBJ2-3, the V gene TRBV7-6; weak D call: TRBD1 (5 bases). The germline V gene encodes CDR1 SGHVS and CDR2 FNYEAQ. V was pared by 5 bases and J by 0 bases, with 12 bases between. This CDR3 has 15 amino acids. Written as DNA, the CDR3 is TGTGCCAGCAGCCAAGGACAACTAAGCACAGATACGCAGTATTTT. Translation gives CASSQGQLSTDTQYF.

The chain is built from TRBV10-1 and TRBJ2-3; D ambiguous. With 4 bases removed from V and 5 bases from J, the gap between germline ends came to 4 bases. Germline V gives CDR1 WNHNN, CDR2 SYGVQD (reference sequence). This CDR3 comprises 11 residues. In nucleotides, the CDR3 is TGCGCCAGCAGTGCCGGAGATACGCAGTATTTT. This codes for CASSAGDTQYF.

The rearrangement links TRBV2 to TRBJ1-3, with no clear D. Trimming pared 6 bases from V and 4 bases from J, leaving 13 bases between. Germline values: CDR1 SNHLY, CDR2 FYNNEI. This CDR3 comprises 14 residues. The chain's CDR3 is CASRTEVNGNTIYF. Written as DNA, the CDR3 is TGTGCCAGCAGAACCGAGGTTAACGGAAACACCATATATTTT.

The gene calls are TRBV25-1 and TRBJ1-1; unclear D gene. This CDR3 is built from 12 residues. V lost 8 bases, J lost 3 bases, and 10 bases lay in between. CDR1 and CDR2 (germline): MGHDK, SYGVNS. CDR3 loop: CASRDTYTEAFF. In DNA, the CDR3 is TGTGCCAGCCGAGACACTTACACTGAAGCTTTCTTT. The full variable domain, with the rest looked up from reference TRBV25-1 and TRBJ1-1, is EADIYQTPRYLVIGTGKKITLECSQTMGHDKMYWYQQDPGMELHLIHYSYGVNSTEKGDLSSESTVSRIRTEHFPLTLESARPSHTSQYLCASRDTYTEAFFGQGTRLTVV.

The rearrangement joins TRBV28 to TRBJ1-5; 7 bases are shared with TRBD1. J lost 6 bases, V lost 10 bases, and 15 bases had no gene match. From germline, CDR1 is MDHEN and CDR2 SYDVKM. The CDR3 runs 15 residues. The CDR3 is CATDRGAGGIQPQHF. Written as DNA, the CDR3 is TGTGCCACCGACCGAGGGGCAGGGGGGATTCAGCCCCAGCATTTT.

This clone showed up just a few times. The chain employs TRBV2 and TRBJ2-2, with 7 bases matching TRBD2. This CDR3 comprises 16 residues. With 2 bases clipped from V and 1 base from J, the junction kept 4 bases outside the gene matches. Germline CDR1 reads SNHLY; CDR2 reads FYNNEI. The CDR3 is CASSEWGGLNTGELFF. The CDR3 coding sequence is TGTGCCAGCAGTGAATGGGGAGGGCTGAACACCGGGGAGCTGTTTTTT.

The J gene is TRBJ2-4, the V gene TRBV6-5; 9 nucleotides line up with TRBD2. V shed 4 bases and J 7 bases; nucleotides not matched to a gene: 8. This CDR3 has 15 amino acids. The germline V gene encodes CDR1 MNHEY and CDR2 SVGAGI. This chain's CDR3 is CASSLPGLAHNIQYF. CDR3 bases: TGTGCCAGCAGTTTGCCCGGACTAGCGCATAACATTCAGTACTTC.

The rearrangement uses TRBV7-3 and TRBJ2-2, with TRBD2 as a possible D gene (5 bases). V shed 8 bases and J shed 2 bases, with 21 bases lying between them. Per germline, CDR1 SGHTA and CDR2 FQGTGA. The CDR3 length is 17 residues. CDR3: CASPAQAGGANTGELFF. The CDR3 bases are TGTGCCAGCCCGGCGCAGGCAGGAGGCGCTAACACCGGGGAGCTGTTTTTT.

The V and J genes are TRBV27 and TRBJ2-7, with D tentatively TRBD1 (6 bases). The V end lost 3 bases, the J end lost 0 bases, and 9 bases lay between the germline ends. Germline V CDR1 and CDR2: MNHEY, SMNVEV (reference sequence). There are 14 residues in the CDR3. The CDR3 loop reads CASSLRQVSYEQYF. In nucleotides, the CDR3 is TGTGCCAGCAGTTTGAGACAGGTCTCCTACGAGCAGTACTTC.

The chain carries TRBV25-1 and TRBJ1-1; D uncertain. The CDR3 runs to 12 residues. Trimming took off 3 bases at V and 1 base at J, with 3 bases between the two ends. Looked up from germline, CDR1 is MGHDK and CDR2 is SYGVNS. The CDR3, as DNA: TGTGCCAGCAGTGAGGCGAACACTGAAGCTTTCTTT. Amino acids: CASSEANTEAFF.

The rearrangement joins TRBV6-7 to TRBJ1-2; 8 positions agree with TRBD1. TRBV6-7 is given ORF status, its function remaining uncertain. Trimming took 11 bases from V and 2 from J; bases not matched to a gene: 7. The CDR3 contains 13 residues. CDR3: CAGWTGRNYGYTF. The DNA of the CDR3 is TGTGCCGGCTGGACAGGGCGGAACTATGGCTACACCTTC.

CDR3 amino acids: CASGLGGTDWDQPQHF. The CDR3 region has the DNA TGTGCTAGTGGTTTGGGGGGGACAGACTGGGATCAGCCCCAGCATTTT. The rearrangement uses TRBV12-5 and TRBJ1-5; 7 nucleotides match TRBD1. The CDR3 extends over 16 amino acids. Looked up from germline, CDR1 is LGHNT and CDR2 is FRNRAP. V gave up 1 base and J gave up 5 bases; unmatched junction bases: 8.

The chain links TRBV11-2 to TRBJ2-4, with D maybe TRBD2 (5 bases). This CDR3 comprises 15 residues. CDR1 is SGHAT, CDR2 FQNNGV, per germline. V lost 5 bases, J lost 3 bases, and 14 bases lay in between. The CDR3 loop reads CASSDEGGGKNIQYF. CDR3 coding DNA: TGTGCCAGCAGCGACGAGGGCGGAGGCAAAAACATTCAGTACTTC.

This clone appeared a single time. The V and J genes are TRBV2 and TRBJ2-7; TRBD1 aligns across 7 bases. From germline, CDR1 is SNHLY and CDR2 FYNNEI. The V and J ends lost 2 bases and 6 bases, in that order; junction bases with no gene match: 10. This CDR3 region has 15 residues. The CDR3 nucleotides are TGTGCCAGCAGTGAAAAGGTGGGGGACAGCCTCGAGCAGTACTTC. As protein: CASSEKVGDSLEQYF.

The chain is built from TRBV29-1 and TRBJ1-1, with D possibly matching TRBD1 (5 bases). This CDR3 region has 18 residues. The V end lost 4 bases, the J end lost 0 bases, and 24 bases lay between the germline ends. The germline CDR1 and CDR2 sequences are SQVTM and ANQGSEA. CDR3 protein: CSVVFVDSPSSMNTEAFF. DNA of the CDR3: TGCAGCGTTGTATTCGTCGACAGCCCATCAAGCATGAACACTGAAGCTTTCTTT.